Sequencing of this T cell receptor (beta chain) was carried out in a study of monozygotic twins with inflammatory bowel disease (dated by TCRdb to the late 2010s). As for the study more broadly: In total, approximately 28 monozygotic twin pairs made up the full study: 19 Danish pairs, all IBD-discordant, plus nine German pairs, of which four were IBD-concordant and five were IBD-discordant. The search for disease-associated traits relied mainly on comparing IBD patients with their genetically identical healthy co-twins within discordant pairs. Each individual had, on average, about 151 000 unique TCRalpha sequences and 181 000 unique TCRbeta sequences available for analysis.

What the study reported, not specific to this receptor: TCRbeta repertoire diversity, by inverse Simpson index, was decreased in IBD patients compared with their healthy co-twins. Background noise and inter-individual variability may have been introduced into the repertoires by the differing immunosuppressive treatments among patients. Different T cell subtypes could not be distinguished in the analysis. Repertoire similarity did not differ between concordant and discordant twins, which could be due to limited statistical power. The results gave no support for a single strong signal or clonotype linked to IBD. Compared with healthy twins, IBD patients had fewer clonotypes in common with other individuals, a difference most pronounced in patients showing signs of disease activity.

Concerning this clonotype: Its recognized antigen is unknown.

Libraries were prepared through 5' RACE. The input for every TCR library was around 3,800 ng of total RNA. For each sample, cDNA synthesis was carried out in eight separate reactions using SMARTScribe reverse transcriptase. During cDNA synthesis, template switching was used to introduce unique molecular identifiers that contained a 6-nucleotide sample barcode. TCRalpha and TCRbeta cDNA was amplified in two nested PCRs of about 17 and 10 cycles, and bead purification was carried out after each PCR. Before amplification, the cDNA was treated with uracil DNA-glycosylase and purified using the QIAquick PCR purification kit. In the second PCR, Illumina TruSeq-compatible adapters and sample-specific barcodes were added. Library quality and concentration were checked on TapeStation and Qubit, and libraries were pooled at around 4.7 ng each. Sequencing of pooled libraries was carried out on an Illumina HiSeq2500 single-index Rapid Run using 2 x 100 bp reads and custom sequencing primers. The published analysis was carried out like this. PCR and sequencing errors were corrected by UMI-based consensus assembly using MiGEC version 1.2.6. V(D)J alignment, clonotype assembly and CDR3 extraction were performed with MiXCR version 2.1.1. To normalise gene usage, clonotype sharing and MAIT/NKT TCR abundance, the top 1000, 10 000 and 20 000 clonotypes in each sample were analysed. Diversity was computed as the inverse Simpson index with the vegan R package after downsampling to 27 000 UMIs. Paired Mann-Whitney U tests were applied to discordant twin pairs, and Benjamini-Hochberg correction was used for multiple testing. The reads underwent TCRdb reprocessing, giving one record for each CDR3 protein sequence and no DNA. TCRdb, not the authors, supplied the V and J calls. The sample table on file contains around 380,000 distinct CDR3 sequences. The ten largest account for about 2.3% of the sample.

The germline V gene supplies CDR1 SGHAT and CDR2 FQNNGV. Inclusive of the bounding cysteine and phenylalanine, the CDR3 is 18 residues long. The DNA is not on file. From each donor, an approximately 2.5 ml peripheral blood sample was drawn into PAXgene tubes and stored at -80 degrees C. Total RNA was isolated from whole blood with the PAXgene blood miRNA kit on an automated QIAcube, without T cell sorting. Peripheral blood from monozygotic twin pairs who were concordant or discordant for inflammatory bowel disease underwent deep TCRalpha and TCRbeta repertoire profiling using unique molecular barcoding. For every twin pair, smoking habits were documented, and each individual was categorised as a current, former or never smoker.

The receptor was isolated from a human donor with ulcerative colitis or Crohn's disease, or a healthy co-twin of an affected twin (not recorded which). The sequenced sample was blood. Here the chain combines TRBV11-2 and TRBJ1-6. For the CDR3, the sequence is CASSSPQGHTPDNSPLHF.